The clone carrying this T cell receptor (beta chain) was counted a few times. This specimen belongs to a study of T cells in Graves' hyperthyroidism and ophthalmopathy. It was RNA transcripts that yielded the amplified TCR beta CDR3 regions. Carried out on the TCR CDR3, a first-round RT-PCR used the HTBI primer set. Each CDR3 protein is one row after TCRdb ran MiXCR on the multiplex PCR reads. The sample has about 380,000 distinct CDR3 sequences; roughly 15% are singletons. Germline CDR1 SQVTM, CDR2 ANQGSEA. Losses at the gene ends were 5 bases for V and 1 base for J; bases not matched to a gene: 8. The CDR3 has 15 residues.

This chain joins TRBV29-1 and TRBJ2-1; 7 bases match TRBD2. The receptor comes from a woman younger than 45 with Graves' ophthalmopathy. Sequenced: blood. For the CDR3, the DNA is TGCAGCGTTATGAGATGGCGGGGGTCCTACAATGAGCAGTTCTTC. Translation gives CSVMRWRGSYNEQFF.